This T cell receptor beta chain derives from a study of cytomegalovirus exposure and HLA in healthy donors. Overall study results and limits: HLA-A and HLA-B allele assignments for most subjects were reportedly predicted accurately using TCR beta sequences. High sensitivity and specificity were reportedly achieved when the classifier diagnosed cytomegalovirus status.

A note on this clone: Its specificity is unknown.

The study ran its PCR with 60 Vbeta and 13 Jbeta primers. Method: immunoSEQ multiplex PCR; TCRdb's copy keeps in-frame clones and lacks some. Found here are 99,000 or so clones, 60% to 80% of them singletons; the top ten hold over 7%. Specimen: PBMCs. The sequence came from a woman aged 40-49 years in good health and CMV-seropositive.

CDR3 bases: TGTGCCAGCAGTTTAGGGCGGGGAACCTACGAGCAGTACTTC. Translating gives CASSLGRGTYEQYF. This chain joins TRBV27 and TRBJ2-7, with TRBD2 as a possible D gene (6 bases). The CDR3 is 14 residues long. Trimming stripped 2 bases from V and 2 bases from J, with 10 bases between. Germline CDR1 and CDR2: MNHEY and SMNVEV (reference sequence).